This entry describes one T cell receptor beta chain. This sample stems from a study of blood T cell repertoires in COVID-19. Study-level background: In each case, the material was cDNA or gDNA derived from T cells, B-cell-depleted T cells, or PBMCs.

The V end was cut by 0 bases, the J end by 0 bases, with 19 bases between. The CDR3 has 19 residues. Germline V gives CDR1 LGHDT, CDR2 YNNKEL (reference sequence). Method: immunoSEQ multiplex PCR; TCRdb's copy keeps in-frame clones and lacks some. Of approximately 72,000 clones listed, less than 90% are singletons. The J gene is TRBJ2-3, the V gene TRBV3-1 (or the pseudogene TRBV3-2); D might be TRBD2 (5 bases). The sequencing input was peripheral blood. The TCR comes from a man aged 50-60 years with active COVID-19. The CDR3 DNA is TGTGCCAGCAGCCAAGAACCCAGATGGTTAAGGACTAGCACAGATACGCAGTATTTT. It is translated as CASSQEPRWLRTSTDTQYF.